A selection of T cell receptor beta chains follows, all from one sample in a study of long-term antiretroviral therapy in people with HIV. TCRdb keeps only in-frame clones here, not all; method: immunoSEQ multiplex PCR. Of over 35,000 clones listed, more than 80% are singletons. Sequencing used unsorted PBMCs, obtained 3.4 years after starting antiretroviral therapy. These receptors were taken from a man aged 25-40 years with HIV. Each CDR3 is given with its conserved first and last residue. D genes are given only for firm matches. Clone size is stated in some rows and not others, as once, few, many or a class when expanded.

CDR3aa,CDR3nt,j_gene,abundance,v_gene,d_gene
CASSLRGGDTEAFF,TGTGCCAGCAGCTTGAGAGGGGGGGACACTGAAGCTTTCTTT,TRBJ1-1,-,TRBV11-2,-
CASKFGDGSYEQYF,TGTGCCAGCAAGTTCGGGGACGGCTCCTACGAGCAGTACTTC,TRBJ2-7,once,TRBV5-5,-
CASSFDLQTPYEQYF,TGTGCCAGCAGCTTCGACCTACAGACGCCCTACGAGCAGTACTTC,TRBJ2-7,-,TRBV7-3,-
CASSRVAGGANVLTF,TGTGCCAGCAGCCGAGTCGCTGGTGGGGCCAACGTCCTGACTTTC,TRBJ2-6,-,TRBV4-2,-
CASSQDNTGELFF,TGCGCCAGCAGCCAAGATAACACCGGGGAGCTGTTTTTT,TRBJ2-2,once,TRBV4-1,-
CASSFYDEQYF,TGTGCCAGCAGTTTTTACGACGAGCAGTACTTC,TRBJ2-7,few,TRBV6-5,-
CASSRGANYGYTF,TGTGCCAGCAGCCGAGGGGCTAACTATGGCTACACCTTC,TRBJ1-2,-,TRBV6-5,-
CASRRDLTGELFF,TGTGCCAGCAGGCGGGACTTAACCGGGGAGCTGTTTTTT,TRBJ2-2,-,TRBV7-9,-
CASSSRGGANEKLFF,TGTGCCAGCAGCTCGAGGGGGGGGGCTAATGAAAAACTGTTTTTT,TRBJ1-4,-,TRBV5-4,-
CASRIRDAGELFF,TGTGCCAGTAGGATCCGGGACGCCGGGGAGCTGTTTTTT,TRBJ2-2,-,TRBV19,-
CASSLRGAKSSYEQYF,TGTGCCAGCAGCCTAAGAGGGGCCAAAAGCTCCTACGAGCAGTACTTC,TRBJ2-7,-,TRBV5-6,-
CASSGHSTNYGYTF,TGTGCCAGCAGCGGTCACAGCACTAACTATGGCTACACCTTC,TRBJ1-2,few,TRBV7-9,-
CASSVNRNTGELFF,TGTGCCAGCAGTGTAAACAGGAACACCGGGGAGCTGTTTTTT,TRBJ2-2,-,TRBV27,-
CASSLYWGLDTEAFF,TGTGCCAGCAGCTTATACTGGGGCTTGGACACTGAAGCTTTCTTT,TRBJ1-1,-,TRBV7-2,-
CASSHKETQYF,TGTGCCAGCAGTCATAAAGAGACCCAGTACTTC,TRBJ2-5,-,TRBV7-9,-
CASSPAGSGNNYGYTF,TGTGCCAGCTCACCCGCGGGCAGCGGAAATAACTATGGCTACACCTTC,TRBJ1-2,-,TRBV18,-
CASSLSTGLPAFF,TGTGCCAGCAGTTTATCTACGGGACTCCCAGCGTTCTTC,TRBJ2-1,-,TRBV27,-
CASSYSGDHYEQYF,TGTGCCAGCAGTTACTCGGGGGACCACTACGAGCAGTACTTC,TRBJ2-7,once,TRBV6-5,-
CASRKTENSGNTIYF,TGTGCCAGCAGAAAGACAGAAAACTCTGGAAACACCATATATTTT,TRBJ1-3,few,TRBV5-5,-
CASSQSQGNYEQYF,TGCGCCAGCAGCCAATCTCAGGGGAACTACGAGCAGTACTTC,TRBJ2-7,-,TRBV4-3,-
CASSFLSGNSIQYF,TGTGCCAGCAGTTTTCTTAGTGGGAATTCCATTCAGTACTTC,TRBJ2-4,-,TRBV27,-
CASNPGDEVRYEQYF,TGTGCCAGCAACCCCGGGGACGAGGTTAGGTACGAGCAGTACTTC,TRBJ2-7,few,TRBV5-5,-
CASSYYRGREQPQHF,TGTGCCAGCAGTTACTACAGGGGTAGGGAACAGCCCCAGCATTTT,TRBJ1-5,-,TRBV28,TRBD1
CASSLGGRRTAYEQYF,TGCGCCAGCAGCTTGGGGGGACGGCGAACAGCCTACGAGCAGTACTTC,TRBJ2-7,-,TRBV5-1,-
CASSQVKGAGEKLFF,TGCGCCAGCAGCCAAGTTAAGGGGGCCGGGGAAAAACTGTTTTTT,TRBJ1-4,few,TRBV4-3,TRBD1
CASSTGPRGSSNQPQHF,TGTGCCAGCTCAACAGGGCCTAGAGGGAGTAGCAATCAGCCCCAGCATTTT,TRBJ1-5,few,TRBV18,-
CASSLSPLAGYTDTQYF,TGTGCCAGCAGTCTCTCCCCCCTAGCGGGATACACAGATACGCAGTATTTT,TRBJ2-3,-,TRBV28,TRBD2
CASSYLSTGLNTGELFF,TGTGCCAGCAGCTACCTATCGACAGGGTTGAACACCGGGGAGCTGTTTTTT,TRBJ2-2,-,TRBV7-2,TRBD1
CASSFGTGKYEQYF,TGTGCCAGCAGCTTCGGGACAGGAAAGTACGAGCAGTACTTC,TRBJ2-7,few,TRBV5-6,TRBD1
CASSIGLASNTGELFF,TGTGCCAGTAGTATAGGGCTAGCGTCGAACACCGGGGAGCTGTTTTTT,TRBJ2-2,-,TRBV19,-
CASSYSGFWAKNIQYF,TGTGCCAGCAGTTACTCGGGGTTTTGGGCCAAAAACATTCAGTACTTC,TRBJ2-4,-,TRBV6-5,-
CASSGDTEPEAFF,TGTGCCAGCAGCGGCGACACGGAACCTGAAGCTTTCTTT,TRBJ1-1,-,TRBV13,-
CASSEGLARGDTQYF,TGTGCCAGCAGTGAAGGTTTAGCTCGGGGAGATACGCAGTATTTT,TRBJ2-3,-,TRBV2,-
CASRPRGAGYSNQPQHF,TGTGCCAGTAGGCCCCGTGGGGCAGGTTATAGCAATCAGCCCCAGCATTTT,TRBJ1-5,-,TRBV19,-
CASVGSGRPNRPINEQFF,TGTGCCAGCGTGGGGAGCGGGAGGCCCAATCGACCCATCAATGAGCAGTTCTTC,TRBJ2-1,-,TRBV2,TRBD2
CASSLTYNEQFF,TGTGCCAGCAGCTTAACCTACAATGAGCAGTTCTTC,TRBJ2-1,-,TRBV11-2,-
CASSLLAGLTDTQYF,TGCGCCAGCAGCCTCCTAGCGGGGCTCACAGATACGCAGTATTTT,TRBJ2-3,few,TRBV4-3,TRBD2
CASSFFGATEAFF,TGTGCCAGCAGCTTCTTTGGTGCGACTGAAGCTTTCTTT,TRBJ1-1,-,TRBV13,-
CASSQARDGAQHF,TGTGCCAGCAGCCAAGCACGGGACGGGGCCCAGCATTTT,TRBJ1-5,medium-sized,TRBV14,-
CASSRLVSGYEQFF,TGTGCCAGCAGCCGACTAGTATCTGGCTATGAGCAGTTCTTC,TRBJ2-1,-,TRBV7-2,-
CASSPGTGNYGYTF,TGTGCCAGCTCACCAGGGACAGGGAACTATGGCTACACCTTC,TRBJ1-2,-,TRBV18,TRBD1
CASGQGGGADTQYF,TGTGCCAGCGGACAGGGAGGGGGAGCAGATACGCAGTATTTT,TRBJ2-3,-,TRBV15,-
CASSRTSYEQYF,TGTGCCAGCAGCCGGACATCCTACGAGCAGTACTTC,TRBJ2-7,-,TRBV5-6,-